Below, 14 T cell receptor beta chains from the same sample are listed, as sequenced in a study of blood T cell repertoires in COVID-19. Sequencing used immunoSEQ multiplex PCR; TCRdb keeps in-frame clones, though not all of them. Found here are about 71,000 clones, over 75% of them singletons; the top ten hold roughly 2.7%. Source material: peripheral blood. The receptors come from a man between 50 and 59 years old with acute or convalescent COVID-19.

V gene TRBV19 combines with J gene TRBJ1-5; D remains unclear. The CDR3 spans 14 residues. The V gene lost 1 base and the J gene lost 4 bases, with 8 bases spanning the gap. Per germline, CDR1 LNHDA and CDR2 SQIVND (reference sequence). The CDR3 nucleotides are TGTGCCAGTAGTATAGTAACGGGGAATCAGCCCCAGCATTTT. It translates to CASSIVTGNQPQHF.

J is TRBJ2-1 and V is TRBV24-1; weak D call: TRBD1 (8 bases). The CDR3 has 15 residues. Germline values: CDR1 KGHDR, CDR2 SFDVKD. V lost 9 bases to trimming and J lost 10 bases, with 24 bases between them. The CDR3 here is CATSSGTGPGGEQFF. The CDR3 DNA follows: TGTGCCACCTCGAGTGGGACAGGCCCCGGGGGGGAGCAGTTCTTC.

This chain uses TRBV2 with TRBJ2-3; no clear D gene. V dropped 0 bases and J dropped 4 bases, with 8 bases sitting between them. This CDR3 spans 14 amino acids. Germline V gene data show CDR1 as SNHLY and CDR2 as FYNNEI. In DNA form, the CDR3 reads TGTGCCAGCAGTGAAGCTTCGTCCGCAGATACGCAGTATTTT. It specifies CASSEASSADTQYF.

The chain uses TRBV18 and TRBJ1-5; 10 bases line up with TRBD1. The CDR3 is 14 residues long. The junction had 7 bases not matched to a gene; V was cut back by 6 bases and J by 8 bases. From germline, CDR1 is KGHSH and CDR2 LQKENI. The CDR3 sequence: CASSAGQGLEPQHF. In DNA form, the CDR3 reads TGTGCCAGCTCCGCGGGACAGGGGCTGGAGCCCCAGCATTTT.

The chain carries TRBV7-2 and TRBJ1-5; 7 bases map to TRBD1. The CDR3 extends over 14 amino acids. From germline, CDR1 is SGHTA and CDR2 FQGNSA. With 5 bases clipped from V and 6 bases from J, the junction kept 7 bases outside the gene matches. CDR3 nucleotides: TGTGCCAGCAGCCCACGACAGGGAAGTCAGCCCCAGCATTTT. Translation gives CASSPRQGSQPQHF.

This chain joins TRBV7-8 and TRBJ2-3, with 8 positions matching TRBD2. CDR3 size: 16 residues. With 0 bases clipped from V and 0 bases from J, the junction kept 2 bases outside the gene matches. Germline V gene data show CDR1 as SGHVS and CDR2 as FQNEAQ. CDR3 DNA: TGTGCCAGCAGCTTAGCGCCTAGCGGGAGCACAGATACGCAGTATTTT. The encoded protein is CASSLAPSGSTDTQYF.

The rearrangement links TRBV29-1 to TRBJ1-1; D is unclear. CDR1 and CDR2 (germline): SQVTM, ANQGSEA. The ends were cut back, 4 bases at V and 0 bases at J, with 12 bases in the middle. The CDR3 consists of 14 residues. CDR3 sequence reads: CSVVAAAMNTEAFF. CDR3 nucleotides: TGCAGCGTTGTTGCGGCAGCCATGAACACTGAAGCTTTCTTT.

The chain carries TRBV21-1 and TRBJ2-7; TRBD1 was called by the table and not checked on the DNA. TRBV21-1 is a documented pseudogene. The CDR3 sequence is 15 residues long. CDR3 nucleotide sequence: TGTGCCAGCAGCAAAGTTGGCAGATTTTCCTACGAGCAGTACGTC. Translated, it gives CASSKVGRFSYEQYV.

Regarding this clone: Compared with germline, one end of the junction differs, possibly owing to a read error. The chain links TRBV28 to TRBJ1-1; D is unclear. Germline loops: CDR1 MDHEN, CDR2 SYDVKM. The CDR3 extends over 15 amino acids. The CDR3 here is CAGSFATGVGTEAFF. The CDR3 DNA follows: TGTGCCGGCAGTTTTGCTACCGGAGTCGGCACTGAAGCTTTCTTT.

The chain has TRBV24-1 and TRBJ2-7; 7 bases align to TRBD2. Germline-derived CDR1 and CDR2 are KGHDR and SFDVKD. The ends lost 6 bases at V and 5 bases at J; junction bases unmatched: 6. The CDR3 runs to 13 residues. The CDR3 loop is CATSLGGVHEQYV. Written as DNA, the CDR3 is TGTGCCACCAGTTTGGGGGGGGTACACGAGCAGTACGTC.

The V call is TRBV19, the J call TRBJ2-2, with 7 bases lining up with TRBD2. The CDR3 is made up of 14 amino acids. CDR1 and CDR2 from the germline V gene are LNHDA and SQIVND (reference sequence). J lost 2 bases, V lost 6 bases, and 3 bases had no gene match. CDR3 sequence reads: CASRPSGNTGELFF. In nucleotides, the CDR3 is TGTGCCAGTAGACCTAGCGGAAACACCGGGGAGCTGTTTTTT. The full variable domain, rest sourced from reference TRBV19 and TRBJ2-2, is DGGITQSPKYLFRKEGQNVTLSCEQNLNHDAMYWYRQDPGQGLRLIYYSQIVNDFQKGDIAEGYSVSREKKESFPLTVTSAQKNPTAFYLCASRPSGNTGELFFGEGSRLTVL.

V and J are TRBV2 and TRBJ1-1; D remains ambiguous. Germline assignment: CDR1 SNHLY and CDR2 FYNNEI. CDR3 length: 13 residues. Trimming left V 1 base short and J 6 bases short, with 9 bases between. The CDR3 nucleotides read TGTGCCAGCAGTGAAGTGGTATCGGCTGAAGCTTTCTTT. Protein: CASSEVVSAEAFF. Supplemented by reference TRBV2 and TRBJ1-1, the full variable domain reads EPEVTQTPSHQVTQMGQEVILRCVPISNHLYFYWYRQILGQKVEFLVSFYNNEISEKSEIFDDQFSVERPDGSNFTLKIRSTKLEDSAMYFCASSEVVSAEAFFGQGTRLTVV.

The rearrangement joins TRBV5-4 to TRBJ1-2, with D possibly matching TRBD1 (6 bases). Germline assignment: CDR1 SGHNT and CDR2 YYREEE (reference sequence). Trimming stripped 3 bases from V and 6 bases from J, with 18 bases between. This CDR3 is built from 15 residues. The CDR3 nucleotides are TGTGCCAGCAGCTCCTTAAACAGGGAGGGTGATGGCTACACCTTC. Its translation is CASSSLNREGDGYTF.

Concerning this clone itself: Within the sample, other DNA sequences also encode this same CDR3. The chain uses TRBV7-2 and TRBJ2-1; TRBD2 matches 8 bases. Trimming took 5 bases from V and 0 from J; bases not matched to a gene: 3. Germline lookup yields CDR1 SGHTA and CDR2 FQGNSA. The CDR3 is 15 residues long. The CDR3 spells CASSLSGSSYNEQFF. The CDR3 nucleotides read TGTGCCAGCAGCCTAAGCGGGAGCTCCTACAATGAGCAGTTCTTC.